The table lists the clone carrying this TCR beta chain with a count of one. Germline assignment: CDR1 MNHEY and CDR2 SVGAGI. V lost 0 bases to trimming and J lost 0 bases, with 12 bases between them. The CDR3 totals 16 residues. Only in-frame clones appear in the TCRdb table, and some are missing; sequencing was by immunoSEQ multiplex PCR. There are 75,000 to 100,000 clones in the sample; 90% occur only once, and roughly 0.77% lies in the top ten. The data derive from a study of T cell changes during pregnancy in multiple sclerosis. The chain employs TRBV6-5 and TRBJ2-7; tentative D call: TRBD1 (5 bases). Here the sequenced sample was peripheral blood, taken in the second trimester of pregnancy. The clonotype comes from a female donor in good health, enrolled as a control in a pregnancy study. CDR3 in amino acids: CASSYSAGLSSYEQYF. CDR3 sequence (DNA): TGTGCCAGCAGTTACTCGGCAGGGCTATCCTCCTACGAGCAGTACTTC.